The 18 T cell receptor beta chains reported below all come from one sample, sequenced in a study of cytomegalovirus exposure and HLA in healthy donors (dated by TCRdb to the late 2010s). The method was the immunoSEQ multiplex PCR assay. For the multiplex PCR, a mixture combining 60 forward primers for TCR Vbeta segments and 13 reverse primers for TCR Jbeta segments was used. The table comes from immuneACCESS by way of TCRdb, which keeps in-frame sequences with V and J called. Part of the clones is missing from these tables; in studies checked, under half for an unresolved V gene and the rest for unknown reasons. This sample's table lists some 120,000 clones. The top ten clonotypes cover less than 3.5% of the sample. The sample comprised PBMCs. The receptors were gathered from a man younger than 45 in good health and CMV-seronegative.

The chain employs TRBV7-9 and TRBJ2-7; 13 bases align to TRBD2. The CDR3 has 15 residues. CDR1 is SEHNR, CDR2 FQNEAQ, per germline (reference sequence). V shed 5 bases, J shed 3 bases, and the junction held 4 bases outside the gene matches. The CDR3 DNA reads as TGTGCCAGCAGCCCCTGGACTAGCGGGAGCTACGAGCAGTACTTC. This sequence encodes CASSPWTSGSYEQYF. The full variable domain, completed using reference TRBV7-9 and TRBJ2-7, is DTGVSQNPRHKITKRGQNVTFRCDPISEHNRLYWYRQTLGQGPEFLTYFQNEAQLEKSRLLSDRFSAERPKGSFSTLEIQRTEQGDSAMYLCASSPWTSGSYEQYFGPGTRLTVT.

This chain uses TRBV7-2 with TRBJ1-1; TRBD1 matches at 9 bases. CDR3 length: 16 amino acids. Germline V gene lookup returns CDR1 SGHTA and CDR2 FQGNSA. V gave up 5 bases and J gave up 4 bases; unmatched junction bases: 11. The CDR3 DNA follows: TGTGCCAGCAGCCCCGAGGGGACAGGGACGGGCACTGAAGCTTTCTTT. It specifies CASSPEGTGTGTEAFF.

The chain links TRBV7-9 to TRBJ2-7; possibly TRBD2 for D (6 bases). Germline V gene sequence: CDR1 SEHNR, CDR2 FQNEAQ (reference sequence). With 1 base removed from V and 5 bases from J, the gap between germline ends came to 15 bases. This CDR3 has 15 amino acids. CDR3 region: CASSLVGGLGNEQYF. CDR3 bases: TGTGCCAGCAGCTTAGTCGGGGGTCTCGGGAACGAGCAGTACTTC.

The chain uses TRBV4-2 and TRBJ2-2; TRBD2 agrees at 10 bases. This CDR3 is built from 17 residues. V shed 7 bases and J 4 bases; nucleotides not matched to a gene: 12. Germline V gives CDR1 LGHNA, CDR2 YNFKEQ. CDR3 amino acids: CASTLRAGGHRTGELFF. Written as DNA, the CDR3 is TGTGCCAGCACACTAAGAGCGGGAGGGCATCGCACCGGGGAGCTGTTTTTT.

The genes are TRBV28 and TRBJ1-2; D ambiguous. The CDR3 spans 14 residues. The V and J ends lost 2 bases and 5 bases respectively, with 12 bases between them. Germline V gene lookup returns CDR1 MDHEN and CDR2 SYDVKM. In nucleotides, the CDR3 is TGTGCCAGCAGTTTAGGCCTCCAGATTTATGGCTACACCTTC. The encoded protein is CASSLGLQIYGYTF.

Notes on this clone: The same CDR3 is also encoded by other DNA sequences in this sample. This chain uses TRBV5-1 with TRBJ1-1; 7 bases are shared with TRBD1. This CDR3 is built from 14 residues. Germline CDR1 is SGHRS and CDR2 is YFSETQ. The J segment lost 1 base and the V segment lost 1 base, leaving 1 base of the junction unmatched. As DNA, the CDR3 is TGCGCCAGCAGCTTGACAGGGGCGAACACTGAAGCTTTCTTT. Translation gives CASSLTGANTEAFF.

The CDR3 bases are TGTGCCAGCAGCCAACCGGGAAACTCCTACAATGAGCAGTTCTTC. This translates into CASSQPGNSYNEQFF. The chain has TRBV4-2 and TRBJ2-1; a possible D gene is TRBD2 (5 bases). The CDR3 loop spans 15 amino acids. The germline V gene encodes CDR1 LGHNA and CDR2 YNFKEQ. Trimming left V 2 bases short and J 0 bases short, with 8 bases between.

The chain uses TRBV7-9 and TRBJ2-3; D is possibly TRBD1 (6 bases). This CDR3 has 14 residues. Trimming removed 3 bases at V and 0 bases at J, with 7 bases between. CDR1 is SEHNR and CDR2 is FQNEAQ in the germline V gene (reference sequence). DNA of the CDR3: TGTGCCAGCAGCTTGAGGGGGAGCACAGATACGCAGTATTTT. This translates into CASSLRGSTDTQYF.

The chain joins TRBV19 to TRBJ2-5, with 8 bases that match TRBD2. CDR3 length: 19 residues. CDR1 is LNHDA, CDR2 SQIVND, per germline (reference sequence). The V segment lost 0 bases and the J segment 0 bases; nucleotides outside the gene matches: 12. CDR3 region: CASSIDPTSGSNYQETQYF. For the CDR3, the DNA is TGTGCCAGTAGTATAGACCCAACTAGCGGCTCAAATTACCAAGAGACCCAGTACTTC. Based on the CDR3 plus reference TRBV19 and TRBJ2-5, the full variable domain is DGGITQSPKYLFRKEGQNVTLSCEQNLNHDAMYWYRQDPGQGLRLIYYSQIVNDFQKGDIAEGYSVSREKKESFPLTVTSAQKNPTAFYLCASSIDPTSGSNYQETQYFGPGTRLLVL.

J is TRBJ1-5 and V is TRBV7-3; D call uncertain. Trimming shortened V by 2 bases and J by 5 bases, and 7 bases separated the two germline ends. The CDR3 consists of 13 residues. The germline V gene has CDR1 SGHTA and CDR2 FQGTGA. The CDR3, as DNA: TGTGCCAGCAGCTTACATCGCGATCAGCCCCAGCATTTT. It is translated as CASSLHRDQPQHF.

V gene TRBV28 combines with J gene TRBJ1-5; 9 bases map to TRBD1. Germline-derived CDR1 and CDR2 are MDHEN and SYDVKM. The V gene end was trimmed by 6 bases and the J gene end by 5 bases; junction bases not matched to a gene: 8. The CDR3 is 15 amino acids. For the CDR3, the DNA is TGTGCCAGCAGCCCACCGGGACAGGGTTATCAGCCCCAGCATTTT. This gives the protein CASSPPGQGYQPQHF.

The chain combines TRBV30 with TRBJ1-1; D remains ambiguous. CDR1 is GTSNPN and CDR2 is SVGIG in the germline V gene (reference sequence). Trimming left V 2 bases short and J 8 bases short, with 12 bases between. The CDR3 runs 12 residues. The CDR3 nucleotides are TGTGCCTGGAGTCCCGAGGGAGAGGAAGCTTTCTTT. Translating gives CAWSPEGEEAFF.

The chain links TRBV6-1 to TRBJ2-7, with D perhaps TRBD2 (6 bases). Trimming took 1 base from V and 3 from J, leaving 7 bases between them. Germline V gives CDR1 MNHNS, CDR2 SASEGT. This CDR3 has 13 residues. The CDR3 region is CASSEDGGYEQYF. The CDR3 DNA reads TGTGCCAGCAGTGAAGACGGGGGCTACGAGCAGTACTTC.

The chain joins TRBV11-2 to TRBJ2-5; the D is unclear. The J call may be mistaken, given a closer DNA end match to TRBJ2-7. CDR3 length equals 13 residues. Germline-derived CDR1 and CDR2 are SGHAT and FQNNGV. The CDR3 DNA reads TGTGCCAGCAGACTCGACTCTTCCTACGAGCAGTACTTC. Residues: CASRLDSSYEQYF.

The J gene is TRBJ1-1, the V gene TRBV6-5, with 7 bases fitting TRBD1. V lost 6 bases to trimming and J lost 9 bases; unmatched junction nucleotides: 7. The germline V gene encodes CDR1 MNHEY and CDR2 SVGAGI. CDR3 length: 12 amino acids. Written as DNA, the CDR3 is TGTGCCAGCAGGAAGGGGGACAGCCAAGCTTTCTTT. Translated: CASRKGDSQAFF.

The rearrangement joins TRBV5-4 to TRBJ1-2, with TRBD1 identical over 7 bases. V lost 0 bases to trimming and J lost 4 bases; unmatched junction nucleotides: 6. Germline lookup yields CDR1 SGHNT and CDR2 YYREEE (reference sequence). There are 15 residues in the CDR3. The CDR3: CASSLGTGEPYGYTF. In DNA form, the CDR3 reads TGTGCCAGCAGCTTGGGAACAGGGGAACCCTATGGCTACACCTTC.

The chain links TRBV9 to TRBJ2-1; 10 nucleotides agree with TRBD2. Per the germline V gene, CDR1 is SGDLS and CDR2 is YYNGEE. Unmatched junction bases numbered 5, after V lost 0 bases and J lost 5 bases. CDR3 size: 16 residues. The CDR3 nucleotides read TGTGCCAGCAGCGTAGGAGCTGGACTAGCGGACAATGAGCAGTTCTTC. Amino acids: CASSVGAGLADNEQFF.

CDR3 in DNA: TGTGCCAGCAGCTTCGGACCGACTAGCGGGGTGCCCCAGCATTTT. The encoded protein is CASSFGPTSGVPQHF. The V gene is TRBV11-3, the J gene TRBJ1-5; D unclear. This CDR3 has 15 residues. V shed 3 bases and J shed 9 bases, with 18 bases lying between them. The germline CDR1 and CDR2 sequences are SGHNT and YENEEA.